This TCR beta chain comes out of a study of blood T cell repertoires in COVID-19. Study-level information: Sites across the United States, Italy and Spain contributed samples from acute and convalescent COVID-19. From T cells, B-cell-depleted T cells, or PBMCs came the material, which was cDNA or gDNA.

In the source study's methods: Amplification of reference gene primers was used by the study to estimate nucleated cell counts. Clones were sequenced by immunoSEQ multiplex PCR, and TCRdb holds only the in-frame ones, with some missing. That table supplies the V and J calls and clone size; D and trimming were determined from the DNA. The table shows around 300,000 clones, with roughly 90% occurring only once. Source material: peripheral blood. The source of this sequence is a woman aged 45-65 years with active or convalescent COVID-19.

The CDR3 spells CASIHLGGASEKLFF. The CDR3 DNA follows: TGTGCCAGTATCCATTTGGGGGGGGCATCGGAAAAACTGTTTTTT. The rearrangement uses TRBV19 and TRBJ1-4, with D possibly TRBD1 on 6 matching bases. Germline-derived CDR1 and CDR2 are LNHDA and SQIVND (reference sequence). The CDR3 runs to 15 residues. Trimming left V 7 bases short and J 8 bases short, with 20 bases between. The full variable domain, with the rest looked up from reference TRBV19 and TRBJ1-4, is DGGITQSPKYLFRKEGQNVTLSCEQNLNHDAMYWYRQDPGQGLRLIYYSQIVNDFQKGDIAEGYSVSREKKESFPLTVTSAQKNPTAFYLCASIHLGGASEKLFFGSGTQLSVL.